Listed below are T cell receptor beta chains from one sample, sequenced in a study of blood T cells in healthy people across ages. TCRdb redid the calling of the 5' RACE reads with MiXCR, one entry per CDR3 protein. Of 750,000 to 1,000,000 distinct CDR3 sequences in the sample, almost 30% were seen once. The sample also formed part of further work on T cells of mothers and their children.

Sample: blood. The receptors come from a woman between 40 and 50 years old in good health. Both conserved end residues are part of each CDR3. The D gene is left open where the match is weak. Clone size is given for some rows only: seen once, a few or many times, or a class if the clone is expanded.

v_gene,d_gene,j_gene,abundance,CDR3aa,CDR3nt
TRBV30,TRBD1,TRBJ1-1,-,CAWSVPQGVMNTEAFF,TGTGCCTGGAGTGTACCACAGGGGGTAATGAACACTGAAGCTTTCTTT
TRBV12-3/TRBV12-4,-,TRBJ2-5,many,CASSLGTTVQETQYF,TGTGCCAGCAGTTTGGGGACAACGGTCCAAGAGACCCAGTACTTC
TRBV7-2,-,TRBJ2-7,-,CASSLRWGDEQYF,TGTGCCAGCAGCTTACGGTGGGGGGACGAGCAGTACTTC
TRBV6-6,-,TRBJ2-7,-,CASGRVLKDEQYF,TGTGCCAGCGGCAGGGTGCTTAAGGACGAGCAGTACTTC
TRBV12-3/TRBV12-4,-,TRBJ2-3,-,CASSPTGDVQYF,TGTGCCAGCAGTCCGACAGGAGATGTGCAATATTTT
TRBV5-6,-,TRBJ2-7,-,CASSSGVRNEQYF,TGTGCCAGCAGCTCCGGGGTGAGGAACGAGCAGTACTTC
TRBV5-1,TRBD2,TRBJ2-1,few,CASSITSGGPGEQFF,TGCGCCAGCAGCATTACTTCGGGGGGGCCGGGGGAGCAGTTCTTC
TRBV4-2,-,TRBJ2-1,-,CASSQDVGGTGNEQFF,TGTGCCAGCAGCCAAGACGTGGGGGGCACGGGCAATGAGCAGTTCTTC
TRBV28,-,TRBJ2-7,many,CASSFSGPREQYF,TGTGCCAGCAGTTTTTCCGGACCGAGGGAGCAGTACTTC
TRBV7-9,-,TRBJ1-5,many,CASSAPGREDQPQHF,TGTGCCAGCAGCGCCCCAGGACGTGAGGATCAGCCCCAGCATTTT
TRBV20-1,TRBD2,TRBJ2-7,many,CSARGGAGGLKTYEQYF,TGCAGTGCTAGAGGAGGAGCGGGGGGGCTTAAAACCTACGAGCAGTACTTC
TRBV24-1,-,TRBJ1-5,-,CATSDSKVSQPQHF,TGTGCCACCAGTGACTCCAAAGTCAGTCAGCCCCAGCATTTT
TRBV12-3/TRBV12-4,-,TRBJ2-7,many,CASSFDQTAPEQYF,TGTGCCAGCAGTTTCGACCAGACAGCCCCCGAGCAGTACTTC
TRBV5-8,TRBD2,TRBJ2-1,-,CASGTSGGYNEQFF,TGTGCCAGCGGGACTAGCGGAGGCTACAATGAGCAGTTCTTC
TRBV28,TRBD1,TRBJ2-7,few,CASRRTGGPYEQYF,TGTGCCAGCAGACGCACAGGGGGGCCCTACGAGCAGTACTTC
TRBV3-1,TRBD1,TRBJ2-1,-,CASSQDVPGTGYGNEQFF,TGTGCCAGCAGCCAAGATGTACCGGGGACAGGGTATGGGAATGAGCAGTTCTTC
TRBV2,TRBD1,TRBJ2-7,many,CASTLSRTGPSYEQYF,TGTGCCAGCACCCTATCCCGGACAGGGCCCTCCTACGAGCAGTACTTC